These 21 T cell receptor beta chains originate from one sample sequenced in a study of regulatory T cells in long-lasting Graves disease. Time point indicated: newly diagnosed GD, antithyroid drugs for less than 3 months. Following extraction of RNA from PBMCs, that RNA was used to make the TCR library. Construction of TCR beta libraries relied on iRepertoire HTBI primers and on Arm-PCR targeting CDR3 regions. In TCRdb, the multiplex PCR reads were re-called with MiXCR into one record per CDR3 protein. Among some 240,000 distinct CDR3 sequences listed, around 19% were seen once. These data also formed part of another study, on T cells in Graves' hyperthyroidism and ophthalmopathy.

The source was peripheral blood mononuclear cells (PBMCs), collected at new diagnosis, from a patient treated with antithyroid drugs. All receptors derive from a woman aged 25-40 years with Graves disease.

This clonotype showed up many times. The V and J genes are TRBV28 and TRBJ1-3, with TRBD1 as a possible D gene (5 bases). The V and J ends lost 0 bases and 2 bases respectively, with 14 bases between them. The CDR3 has 17 residues. Germline lookup yields CDR1 MDHEN and CDR2 SYDVKM. The CDR3 protein is CASSLWSPGKTGNTIYF. The DNA of the CDR3 is TGTGCCAGCAGTTTATGGTCCCCAGGGAAGACTGGAAACACCATATATTTT.

This clonotype was observed at least ten times. V and J are TRBV12-3 or TRBV12-4 and TRBJ2-1; 7 bases are shared with TRBD1. The CDR3 is 15 residues long. With V trimmed by 4 bases and J by 3 bases, 6 bases remained unmatched. CDR3 amino acids: CASSSRTGNYNEQFF. DNA of the CDR3: TGTGCCAGCAGTTCTCGGACAGGTAACTACAATGAGCAGTTCTTC.

Here the CDR3 DNA reads TGTGCCAGCAGCCGGTCCGCGGGACCGACGAACACCGGGGAGCTGTTTTTT. Its translation: CASSRSAGPTNTGELFF. The rearrangement uses TRBV2 and TRBJ2-2; TRBD2 is a possible D gene (6 bases). V lost 6 bases and J 0 bases, leaving 17 bases between the germline ends. Germline V CDR1 and CDR2: SNHLY, FYNNEI. This CDR3 has 17 amino acids. The variable domain in full, completed from reference TRBV2 and TRBJ2-2, reads EPEVTQTPSHQVTQMGQEVILRCVPISNHLYFYWYRQILGQKVEFLVSFYNNEISEKSEIFDDQFSVERPDGSNFTLKIRSTKLEDSAMYFCASSRSAGPTNTGELFFGEGSRLTVL.

This clonotype was counted many times. This chain links TRBV6-5 with TRBJ1-4; D not resolved. Germline CDR1 is MNHEY and CDR2 is SVGAGI. This CDR3 contains 15 residues. Trimming left V 0 bases short and J 1 base short, with 6 bases between. The CDR3 reads CASSYSYRTNEKLFF. Written as DNA, the CDR3 is TGTGCCAGCAGTTACTCGTACAGAACTAATGAAAAACTGTTTTTT.

Many counts were recorded for this clonotype. Written as DNA, the CDR3 is TGTGCCATCAGGTGGGACAGTTCCTACGAGCAGTACTTC. Translation: CAIRWDSSYEQYF. V usage is TRBV10-3 and J usage is TRBJ2-7, with TRBD1 matching over 7 bases. Losses at the gene ends were 6 bases for V and 1 base for J; bases not matched to a gene: 3. Germline loops: CDR1 ENHRY, CDR2 SYGVKD. This CDR3 has 13 residues.

As for this clonotype: This could be a read error, since a much larger clone is one nucleotide away. The chain recombines TRBV5-6 with TRBJ1-2, with 10 bases fitting TRBD1. Looked up from germline, CDR1 is SGHDT and CDR2 is YYEEEE. The CDR3 is 16 residues long. Losses at the gene ends were 0 bases for V and 3 bases for J; bases not matched to a gene: 5. The CDR3 here is CASSLEGTGDYYGYTF. The CDR3 region has the DNA TGTGCCAGCAGCTTGGAGGGGACAGGGGACTACTATGGCTACACCTTC.

The sample holds many counts of this clonotype. The J gene is TRBJ2-1, the V gene TRBV29-1; a possible D gene is TRBD1 (6 bases). V was shortened by 6 bases and J by 2 bases, with 17 bases between the two germline ends. This CDR3 spans 15 amino acids. Germline loops: CDR1 SQVTM, CDR2 ANQGSEA. The CDR3 DNA sequence: TGCAGCGTCCATACAGCCAGGGGTGCCTACAATGAGCAGTTCTTC. Protein sequence: CSVHTARGAYNEQFF.

This clonotype was detected many times. The chain combines TRBV5-1 with TRBJ1-2, with 8 bases matching TRBD1. The CDR3 runs to 15 residues. Germline values: CDR1 SGHRS, CDR2 YFSETQ. The V and J ends lost 4 bases and 1 base, in that order; junction bases with no gene match: 6. In DNA form, the CDR3 reads TGCGCCAGCAGCGAGGACAGGGACCTTAACTATGGCTACACCTTC. It encodes CASSEDRDLNYGYTF.

This clonotype showed up many times. The J gene is TRBJ1-2, the V gene TRBV11-2; 10 nucleotides align to TRBD1. The CDR3 is 17 amino acids. V gave up 5 bases and J gave up 6 bases; unmatched junction bases: 15. Germline V gives CDR1 SGHAT, CDR2 FQNNGV. The CDR3 loop is CASSPRTGGTLGDGYTF. The CDR3 DNA follows: TGTGCCAGCAGCCCAAGGACAGGGGGGACATTAGGGGATGGCTACACCTTC.

A note on this clonotype: A much larger clone differs from this one at a single base, so this may be a read error. The CDR3 does not end in the conserved phenylalanine or tryptophan, so this is likely a read error. The chain employs TRBV15 and TRBJ2-5, with D possibly matching TRBD1 (5 bases). V lost 2 bases and J 4 bases, leaving 14 bases between the germline ends. The CDR3 runs to 15 residues. Germline V gives CDR1 LNHNV, CDR2 YYDKDF (reference sequence). The chain's CDR3 is CATSRKSQGSETQYL. In DNA, the CDR3 is TGTGCCACCAGCAGAAAATCCCAGGGATCAGAGACCCAGTACCTC.

This clonotype was seen at least ten times. This rearrangement joins TRBV29-1 to TRBJ1-2, with a tentative D call TRBD1 (6 bases). Germline V gene data show CDR1 as SQVTM and CDR2 as ANQGSEA. This CDR3 is 13 amino acids long. Trimming removed 0 bases from V and 13 bases from J, with 18 bases in between. The CDR3 DNA is TGCAGCGTTGAAGATCCTTACGGGGGGCTGTGCACCTTC. This encodes CSVEDPYGGLCTF.

As concerns this clonotype: This CDR3 fails to terminate in the conserved phenylalanine or tryptophan, so it likely reflects a read error. The chain joins TRBV11-2 to TRBJ1-6; D remains unclear. The germline CDR1 and CDR2 sequences are SGHAT and FQNNGV. Trimming took off 1 base at V and 10 bases at J, with 17 bases between the two ends. CDR3 length: 16 amino acids. The CDR3 DNA follows: TGTGCCAGCAGCTTAGCTGTCGGAGTCCGCGGGTCACCCCTCCACGTT. Translating it yields CASSLAVGVRGSPLHV.

CDR3 coding DNA: TGTGCCAGCAGTGAAGCCCGGGCGGGCCCCCCCCTCTACGAGCAGTACTTC. This codes for CASSEARAGPPLYEQYF. This chain connects TRBV6-1 to TRBJ2-7; the D gene is possibly TRBD2 (5 bases). The V end lost 0 bases, the J end lost 3 bases, and 18 bases lay between the germline ends. The CDR3 contains 17 residues. Germline loops: CDR1 MNHNS, CDR2 SASEGT.

This clonotype appeared many times. CDR3 in DNA: TGTGCCAGCATAACCCGCGGGACAAACAATGAGCAGTTCTTC. Translation gives CASITRGTNNEQFF. The chain has TRBV5-6 and TRBJ2-5; D is tentatively TRBD1 or TRBD2 (6 bases each). TRBJ2-1 matches the DNA end more closely, so the J call is doubtful. The CDR3 length is 14 residues. Germline V CDR1 and CDR2: SGHDT, YYEEEE.

This clonotype appeared many times. The chain joins TRBV12-3 or TRBV12-4 to TRBJ2-7, with D possibly being TRBD2 (5 bases). The CDR3 sequence is 15 residues long. The V end lost 4 bases, the J end lost 2 bases, and 15 bases lay between the germline ends. The chain's CDR3 is CASSYLVRAPYEQYF. In DNA, the CDR3 is TGTGCCAGCAGTTATTTGGTGCGGGCCCCCTACGAGCAGTACTTC.

This clonotype was observed many times. CDR3: CACQQENEQFF. CDR3 nucleotides: TGTGCCTGTCAACAGGAGAATGAGCAGTTCTTC. This sequence joins TRBV30 and TRBJ2-1, with D maybe TRBD1 (5 bases). With 6 bases removed from V and 7 bases from J, the gap between germline ends came to 10 bases. Per germline, CDR1 GTSNPN and CDR2 SVGIG (reference sequence). The CDR3 sequence is 11 residues long.

This clonotype was observed a few times. This chain uses TRBV28 with TRBJ2-7, with a tentative D call TRBD2 (6 bases). V lost 5 bases and J lost 5, with 19 bases in between. CDR1 is MDHEN and CDR2 is SYDVKM in the germline V gene. This CDR3 comprises 15 residues. The CDR3 loop is CASSLRGALAHEQYF. CDR3 bases: TGTGCCAGCAGTCTTCGCGGGGCCCTAGCCCACGAGCAGTACTTC.

This clonotype was recorded at least ten times. The chain combines TRBV28 with TRBJ2-7; 9 nucleotides align to TRBD2. J lost 6 bases, V lost 6 bases, and 18 bases had no gene match. The germline CDR1 and CDR2 sequences are MDHEN and SYDVKM. This CDR3 region has 17 residues. CDR3 sequence: CASRYRGAGGQKGEQYF. The CDR3 nucleotides read TGTGCCAGCAGGTACCGAGGCGCGGGAGGGCAAAAGGGCGAGCAGTACTTC.

CDR3 DNA: TGTGCCAGCAGTTCCCGGGACAGACAGAATTCACCCCTCCACTTT. Amino acids: CASSSRDRQNSPLHF. V and J are TRBV6-2 or TRBV6-3 and TRBJ1-6, with 7 bases aligning to TRBD1. The germline gives CDR1 MNHEY, CDR2 SVGEGT. Germline trimming cut 4 bases from V and 7 bases from J; bases unmatched to any gene: 7. This CDR3 comprises 15 residues.

This clonotype was seen many times. The genes are TRBV29-1 and TRBJ2-7; 7 bases fit TRBD2. Germline loops: CDR1 SQVTM, CDR2 ANQGSEA. The CDR3 sequence is 12 residues long. Trimming removed 6 bases from V and 0 bases from J; junction bases left unmatched: 2. The CDR3 region is CSVRDYSYEQYF. CDR3 nucleotides: TGCAGCGTCCGGGACTACTCCTACGAGCAGTACTTC.

This clonotype came up many times. V and J are TRBV11-2 and TRBJ2-2; TRBD2 matches at 9 bases. This CDR3 is 15 amino acids long. In germline, CDR1 is SGHAT, CDR2 FQNNGV. Losses at the gene ends were 5 bases for V and 6 bases for J; bases not matched to a gene: 7. CDR3 loop: CASSRRAGGPGELFF. The CDR3 DNA follows: TGTGCCAGCAGCCGAAGAGCGGGAGGTCCCGGGGAGCTGTTTTTT.